This T cell receptor beta chain was observed in a study of type 1 regulatory T cells. For the study at large: T-allo10 is a Tr1-enriched, alloantigen-specific CD4 T cell product made in vitro.

TCRdb recomputed calls from the reads with MiXCR, one row per CDR3 protein. Of 75,000 to 100,000 distinct CDR3 sequences listed, roughly a third were seen once; the top ten hold around 2.3%. Germline lookup yields CDR1 SGHRS and CDR2 YFSETQ. CDR3 length: 14 residues. The germline V and J ends were trimmed by 4 bases and 3 bases, with 13 bases remaining between them. The chain is built from TRBV5-1 and TRBJ1-2, with no clear D. This receptor was taken from a human donor in good health. The source material was CD4+ T cells, either the whole sample or a sorted fraction (not recorded which). This CDR3 is CASSPKDRDYGYTF. The CDR3 coding sequence is TGCGCCAGCAGCCCTAAGGATCGCGACTATGGCTACACCTTC.